This T cell receptor (beta chain) was obtained from a study of blood T cell repertoires in COVID-19 (dated by TCRdb to between 2020 and 2021). As for the study more broadly: Samples covering the acute and convalescent phases of COVID-19 were provided by collaborators in the United States, Italy and Spain. Samples were obtained from the ongoing ImmuneRACE study (first 160 participants) and from about 1,300 subjects provided by 6 global collaborators. The repertoires were released in a freely available public database meant as a resource for research on the immune response to SARS-CoV-2. The prospective study material was composed of cDNA or gDNA derived from T cells, B-cell-depleted T cells, or PBMCs. A de-identified subject ID, COVID-19 status, age in years and sex were almost always included in the sample metadata. Where available, HLA class I and class II types were obtained from metadata supplied by the sample provider rather than from assay-based typing. Deeply sampled blood TCRbeta repertoires from subjects exposed to, actively infected with, or recovered from COVID-19 were included in the dataset. What the research found in general, with its limitations: The quantity of clinical and demographic metadata differed by source and by participant and was supplied without curation.

Based on the germline V gene, the CDR1 and CDR2 sequences are MDHEN and SYDVKM. V is pared back by 5 bases and J by 8 bases, with 18 bases lying between the germline termini. The CDR3 goes from the cysteine to the phenylalanine over 15 residues. Solely the CDR3 DNA is kept, with 45 bases framed from the first base. TCRbeta CDR3 regions were amplified from genomic DNA by means of the immunoSEQ Assay, a bias-controlled multiplex PCR. The original methods were these. Within the assay, amplification of reference gene primers was used to estimate how many nucleated cells each sample contained. To quantify the absolute abundance of each unique TCRbeta CDR3 rearrangement, sequence reads were collapsed and filtered. For each sample, productive Simpson clonality was calculated by taking the square root of Simpson's diversity index across productive rearrangements. Entries here come from immuneACCESS through TCRdb and include only in-frame sequences with V and J called. Some clones fail to appear in such tables; in the studies checked, an unresolved V gene covers under half of the shortfall, and the cause of the remainder is unknown. V, J and clone size were drawn from that table, and D and trimming were deduced from the DNA. This sample is represented by 390,000 or so clones; around nine tenths of them were singletons. Of the sample, approximately 10% falls within the top ten clones.

Participants in the prospective study were enrolled through a virtual design, were aged roughly 18 to 90 years, and lived in roughly 24 United States geographic areas. In the prospective study, cohorts were assigned on the basis of participant-reported clinical history obtained from a screening survey and a study questionnaire. Recovered participants in ImmuneRACE Cohort 3 were defined as having two consecutive negative NP/OP PCR tests, clearance from a healthcare professional, or resolution of symptoms. In the prospective study, mobile phlebotomists collected whole blood, serum and a nasopharyngeal or oropharyngeal swab from each participant. Participants in the prospective study had the option to provide additional blood draws and questionnaires over a roughly two-month period. Before DNA extraction, prospective study blood samples were shipped either frozen or at room temperature. Of note for this clone: Its antigen remains unidentified. Qualities for individual bases were not recorded, and no much larger clone is one base off.

The source material was PBMCs or T cells enriched from blood (not recorded which). The clonotype comes from a woman between 50 and 59 years old who had recovered from COVID-19. The chain was built from TRBV28 and TRBJ1-4; the best D guess is TRBD1, with 5 bases matching. The CDR3 region reads CASSVLRPTGEKLFF. Here is the DNA: TGTGCCAGCAGTGTGCTCAGGCCTACAGGAGAAAAACTGTTTTTT.